This T cell receptor beta chain was obtained from a study of T-cell memory formation after mild COVID-19. The V end was cut by 5 bases, the J end by 0 bases, with 10 bases between. Germline CDR1 is SEHNR and CDR2 is FQNEAQ (reference sequence). CDR3 length: 14 amino acids. This clonotype was counted only a few times. MiXCR, run by TCRdb on the 5' RACE reads, gives a single entry per CDR3 protein. The sample lists 300,000 to 350,000 distinct CDR3 sequences, more than 13% occurring once. The clonotype comes from a man in his late teens or twenties who had mild COVID-19 (a few samples of this study predate the infection). Cell type and time point are not known. This chain connects TRBV7-9 to TRBJ1-1; D is unresolved. The specimen sequenced was PBMCs or a T cell subset sorted from them (not recorded which). The CDR3 sequence: CASSLALVNTEAFF. The CDR3 coding sequence is TGTGCCAGCAGCCTTGCACTCGTGAACACTGAAGCTTTCTTT. Based on the CDR3 plus reference TRBV7-9 and TRBJ1-1, the full variable domain is DTGVSQNPRHKITKRGQNVTFRCDPISEHNRLYWYRQTLGQGPEFLTYFQNEAQLEKSRLLSDRFSAERPKGSFSTLEIQRTEQGDSAMYLCASSLALVNTEAFFGQGTRLTVV.